Below, 5 T cell receptor beta chains from the same sample are listed, as sequenced in a study of T cell repertoires in cytomegalovirus infection. Antigens of these TCRs are unknown. TCRdb fed the reads into MiXCR, producing one record per CDR3 protein. The sample has 550,000 to 850,000 distinct CDR3 sequences, about 33% seen once. The source material was cultured PBMCs, sampled from culture after CMV antigen stimulation. The source is a human donor in good health (CMV status not recorded). Some clones in this sample may be carry-over from other donors' samples.

The V and J genes are TRBV12-3 or TRBV12-4 and TRBJ2-7; D may correspond to TRBD1 or TRBD2 (5 bases each). The V end was cut by 5 bases, the J end by 6 bases, with 14 bases between. The length of the CDR3 is 13 residues. The CDR3 nucleotides are TGTGCCAGCAGTCCGGGATGGGGGATCGAGCAGTACTTC. Protein sequence: CASSPGWGIEQYF.

This rearrangement joins TRBV2 to TRBJ2-7, with D uncertain. Germline CDR1 and CDR2: SNHLY and FYNNEI. The CDR3 is 11 residues long. Trimming pared 2 bases from V and 5 bases from J, leaving 4 bases between. The CDR3 sequence: CASSESDEQYF. DNA for the CDR3: TGTGCCAGCAGTGAAAGCGACGAGCAGTACTTC.

V usage is TRBV19 and J usage is TRBJ1-3; D call uncertain. Germline CDR1 reads LNHDA; CDR2 reads SQIVND (reference sequence). V lost 4 bases and J lost 4, with 14 bases in between. This CDR3 has 15 residues. The CDR3 sequence: CASSNEGTYGNTIYF. The CDR3 region has the DNA TGTGCCAGTAGTAACGAGGGAACGTACGGAAACACCATATATTTT.

This chain uses TRBV12-3 or TRBV12-4 with TRBJ2-3; 12 nucleotides agree with TRBD2. V lost 6 bases and J lost 2; bases outside the gene matches: 6. The CDR3 sequence is 16 residues long. The CDR3 loop is CASSQTSGGFTDTQYF. The DNA for the CDR3 is TGTGCCAGCAGCCAGACTAGCGGGGGCTTCACAGATACGCAGTATTTT.

This rearrangement joins TRBV6-1 to TRBJ2-1; 10 bases align to TRBD2. Per germline, CDR1 MNHNS and CDR2 SASEGT. The length of the CDR3 is 16 residues. Trimming took 0 bases from V and 9 from J; bases not matched to a gene: 8. The CDR3, as DNA: TGTGCCAGCAGTGAAGCTAGACTAGCGGGCAGGCTTGAGCAGTTCTTC. It codes for CASSEARLAGRLEQFF.